This T cell receptor beta chain was captured by sequencing in a study of cytomegalovirus exposure and HLA in healthy donors (dated by TCRdb to 2016 to 2017). At the level of the whole study: The 500 to 800 repertoires of the first cohort and the 110 or so validation repertoires were produced on the same platform, according to a later analysis. The study aimed to test whether signatures of past pathogen exposure could be identified by cataloging public T cell receptors. Along with the roughly 700-subject first cohort, a separate validation cohort of approximately 110 different subjects was used. To predict cytomegalovirus infection status, the study brought together high-throughput TCR immunosequencing, statistical association of individual TCRs with disease status, and machine learning.

This clone was detected only a few times. The specificity of this receptor is unknown. Per-nucleotide qualities are absent, and no much larger clonotype sits a single base away. Libraries were made using the immunoSEQ multiplex PCR assay. For the original study's pipeline: To diagnose cytomegalovirus status from the catalog of TCR beta chain sequences, a statistical classification framework was built. TCRdb stores this immuneACCESS table with in-frame sequences only. Part of the clones is absent; in the studies checked, under half of the shortfall reflects unresolved V genes, and no reason is known for the rest. For V, J and clone size, that table is used; D and trimming come from the DNA. This sample gives about 260,000 clones in total; 80% to 95% of them show up just once. The leading ten clones occupy approximately 3.1% of the sample. Results and caveats for the whole study, not just this receptor: According to the authors, the approach could potentially be generalized to other disease states and immunological phenotypes. In a later analysis, TCRs clustered in the first cohort were found to also tend to co-occur in the 120 or so validation repertoires, with approximately 95% of cluster scores above 0. Most TCR sequences were seen in very few donors, while some public TCRs were found in many individuals. A few of the identified cytomegalovirus-associated TCR beta chains were confirmed in vitro to be specific for cytomegalovirus antigens. Cytomegalovirus status was reported to be diagnosed by the classifier with high specificity and sensitivity in both the original and validation cohorts. The study gave a list of over 150 TCR beta chains associated with cytomegalovirus. A later analysis had no HLA typing for the validation cohort, so co-occurrence there was scored across all 130 or so repertoires.

The CDR3, from cysteine to phenylalanine, totals 12 residues. CDR3 DNA only is kept here, 36 bases in frame from base 1. V and J lose 7 bases and 0 bases, and a span of 7 bases separates them. The germline V gene encodes CDR1 SNHLY and CDR2 FYNNEI. The donors were included in the validation cohort of around 120 subjects, a group kept apart from the approximately 650-subject first cohort. Source material: PBMCs. The origin of this receptor is a woman between 25 and 40 years old in good health and CMV-seronegative. The chain is made from TRBV2 and TRBJ2-7, with the D gene not clear enough to name. CDR3 protein: CASNPDSYEQYF. The base sequence is TGTGCCAGCAACCCGGACTCCTACGAGCAGTACTTC.